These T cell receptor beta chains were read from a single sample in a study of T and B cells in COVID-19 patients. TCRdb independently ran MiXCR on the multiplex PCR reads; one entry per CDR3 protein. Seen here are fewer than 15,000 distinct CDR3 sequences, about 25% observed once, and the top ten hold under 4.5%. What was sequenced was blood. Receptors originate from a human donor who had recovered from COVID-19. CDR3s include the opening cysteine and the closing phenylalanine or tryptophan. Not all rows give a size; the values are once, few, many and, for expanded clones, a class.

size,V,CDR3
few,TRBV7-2,CASSTGLAGVMDTQYF
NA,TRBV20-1,CSKSPPSGRTDTQYF
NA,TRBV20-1,CSALAGLAGGREQYF
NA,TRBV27,CASTDRGREKLFF
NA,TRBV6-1,CASSLRTGSGGGFF
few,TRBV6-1,CASSEYLNNQPQHF
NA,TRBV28,CASSSPQSWQGHTQYF
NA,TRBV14,CASSQAGAYNSPLHF
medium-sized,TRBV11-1,CASSFIRQNSNQPQHF
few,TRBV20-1,CSASRGQGAIYRVGNEQFF
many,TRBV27,CASTPTASNYGYTF
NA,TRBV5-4,CASTSLRGRAGGELFF
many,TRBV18,CASSPGLQETQYF
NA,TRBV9,CASSVSGHHTDTQYF
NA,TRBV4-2,CASSQEGGGFYNEQFF
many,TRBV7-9,CASSLGQGNEKLFF
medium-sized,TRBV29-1,CSVPTEWKDGYTF
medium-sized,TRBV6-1,CASSEAKFLAANNEQFF
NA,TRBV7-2,CASSWRGGLANEQFF
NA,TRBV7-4,CASTNSYEQYF
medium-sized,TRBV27,CATTRGTEAFF
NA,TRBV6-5,CATTGDGTYEQYF
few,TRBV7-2,CASSRGQGTEAFF
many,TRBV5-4,CASSRTDGAYEQYF
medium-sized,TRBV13,CASSLGGVVQETQYF
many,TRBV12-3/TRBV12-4,CASSTELNPYNEQFF
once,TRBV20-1,CSARASGRVDEQYF
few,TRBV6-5,CASSFPGTGNTEAFF
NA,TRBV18,CASSPGQGATDTQYF
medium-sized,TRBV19,CASSPLVRGNEQFF
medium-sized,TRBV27,CASSLPGLAGGNEQFF
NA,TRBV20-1,CSARDGSLWVDGYTF
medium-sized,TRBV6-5,CASRQQGPNTGELFF
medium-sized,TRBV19,CASSIRGRQSGRETQYF
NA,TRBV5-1,CASSFGPYYEQYF
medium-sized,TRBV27,CASSLSWDASPIAYNEQFF
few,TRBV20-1,CSARDPGIWAAGGYNEQFF
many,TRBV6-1,CASSPRWGQYGYTF
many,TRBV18,CASSPTEGNTIYF
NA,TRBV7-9,CASSPRYATGDTQYF
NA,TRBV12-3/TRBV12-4,CASSRTSGIKNIQYF
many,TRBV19,CASRIQGGIGNQPQHF
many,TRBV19,CASSITGSTEAFF
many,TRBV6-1,CASSEALAGGTKTQYF
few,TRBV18,CASSSRDRSFYEQYF
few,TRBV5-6,CASSSSDSEQYF
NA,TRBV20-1,CSASQETQYF
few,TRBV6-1,CASSAGQGIRNQPQHF
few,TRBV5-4,CASSGDRGMTYEQYF
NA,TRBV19,CASSAGGLTYEQYF
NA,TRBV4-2,CASSPGEGSTGELFF
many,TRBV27,CASSSSGQGGRAFF
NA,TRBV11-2,CASTTGGETQYF
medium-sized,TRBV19,CASSMGQGPSTDTQYF
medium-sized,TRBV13,CASSLGTRRNNEQFF
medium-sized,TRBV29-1,CSVAGTGDVYGYTF
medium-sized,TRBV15,CATSRAGQGSYNEQFF
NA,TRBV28,CASSLGRFRFF
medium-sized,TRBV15,CATSRGTGVNEQYF
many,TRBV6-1,CASNPTTSGSSGELFF